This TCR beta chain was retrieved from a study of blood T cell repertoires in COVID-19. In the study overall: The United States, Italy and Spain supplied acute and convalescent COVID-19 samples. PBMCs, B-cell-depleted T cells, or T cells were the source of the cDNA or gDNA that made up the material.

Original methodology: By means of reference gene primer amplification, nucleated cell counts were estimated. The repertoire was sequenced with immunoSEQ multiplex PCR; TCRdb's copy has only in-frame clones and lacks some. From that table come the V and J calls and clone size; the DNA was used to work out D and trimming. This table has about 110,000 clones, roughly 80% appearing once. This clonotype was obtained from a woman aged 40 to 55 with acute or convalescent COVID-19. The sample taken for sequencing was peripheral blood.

In DNA form, the CDR3 reads TGTGCCAGTAGCGGGACAGTTTTTAACACTGAAGCTTTCTTT. It yields the protein CASSGTVFNTEAFF. V gene TRBV19 combines with J gene TRBJ1-1; TRBD1 matches at 7 bases. Germline V gene data show CDR1 as LNHDA and CDR2 as SQIVND (reference sequence). V lost 6 bases to trimming and J lost 2 bases; unmatched junction nucleotides: 6. The CDR3 sequence is 14 residues long.